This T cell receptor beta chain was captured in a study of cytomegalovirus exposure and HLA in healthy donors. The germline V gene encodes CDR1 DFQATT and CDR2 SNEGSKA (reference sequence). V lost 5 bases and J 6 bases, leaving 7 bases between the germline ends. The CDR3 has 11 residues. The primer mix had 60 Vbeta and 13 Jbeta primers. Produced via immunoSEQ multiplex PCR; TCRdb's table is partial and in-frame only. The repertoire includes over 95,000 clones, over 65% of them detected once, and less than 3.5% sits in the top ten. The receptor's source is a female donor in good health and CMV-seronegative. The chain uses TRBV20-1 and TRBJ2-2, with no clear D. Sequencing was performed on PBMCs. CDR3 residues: CSALLAGELFF. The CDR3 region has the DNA TGCAGTGCTCTTCTCGCCGGGGAGCTGTTTTTT.